This is a list of T cell receptor beta chains from one sample in a study of blood T cell repertoires in COVID-19. Clones were sequenced by immunoSEQ multiplex PCR, and TCRdb holds only the in-frame ones, with some missing. This table has roughly 250,000 clones, about nine tenths appearing once. Input material: PBMCs or T cells enriched from blood (not recorded which). These receptors all come from a woman younger than 45 with acute COVID-19. CDR3s include the opening cysteine and the closing phenylalanine or tryptophan. A D gene is named only where the DNA matches it firmly. Expanded clones get a size class; other rows say once, few or many, or leave the size out.

size,J,D,V,CDR3,DNA
NA,TRBJ1-3,NA,TRBV10-1,CASSSDRIGNTIYF,TGCGCCAGCAGTTCCGACAGGATTGGAAACACCATATATTTT
few,TRBJ2-7,TRBD1,TRBV25-1,CASSVTGDRSYEQYF,TGTGCCAGCAGTGTAACAGGGGACCGCTCCTACGAGCAGTACTTC
NA,TRBJ2-7,TRBD2,TRBV30,CAWSVGTSRSYEQYF,TGTGCCTGGAGTGTAGGGACTAGCAGATCCTACGAGCAGTACTTC
NA,TRBJ2-7,NA,TRBV12-5,CASGFDSLQYF,TGTGCTAGTGGCTTCGACAGCCTCCAGTACTTC
once,TRBJ2-5,TRBD2,TRBV5-1,CASSLGVAGGGETQYF,TGCGCCAGCAGCTTGGGAGTAGCGGGGGGCGGCGAGACCCAGTACTTC
NA,TRBJ1-5,NA,TRBV4-1,CASSHEGDQPQHF,TGCGCCAGCAGCCACGAAGGAGATCAGCCCCAGCATTTT
NA,TRBJ1-3,NA,TRBV6-6,CASTAQDTIYF,TGTGCCAGCACGGCGCAGGACACCATATATTTT
NA,TRBJ1-1,NA,TRBV12-3/TRBV12-4,CASSFSEAFF,TGTGCCAGCAGTTTTAGTGAAGCTTTCTTT
once,TRBJ1-1,TRBD1,TRBV7-6,CASSLRWGQGEAFF,TGTGCCAGCAGCCTACGGTGGGGACAGGGTGAAGCTTTCTTT
NA,TRBJ2-1,TRBD2,TRBV3-1/TRBV3-2,CASSPAGTSVYNEQFF,TGTGCCAGCAGCCCCGCCGGGACTAGCGTTTACAATGAGCAGTTCTTC
NA,TRBJ1-1,TRBD1,TRBV27,CASSHPSGQGNTEAFF,TGTGCCAGCAGTCACCCCTCCGGACAGGGGAACACTGAAGCTTTCTTT
NA,TRBJ1-5,TRBD1,TRBV19,CASSSWTGSDQPQHF,TGTGCCAGTAGTAGTTGGACAGGGTCGGATCAGCCCCAGCATTTT
NA,TRBJ2-5,TRBD1,TRBV12-5,CASGPTGRETQYF,TGTGCTAGTGGTCCGACAGGGCGAGAGACCCAGTACTTC
NA,TRBJ1-1,NA,TRBV5-1,CASLGGAGAFF,TGCGCCAGCCTTGGAGGGGCCGGAGCTTTCTTT
NA,TRBJ1-1,TRBD1,TRBV19,CASSPNDRAVLTMNTEAFF,TGTGCCAGTAGTCCAAACGACAGGGCCGTCCTCACAATGAACACTGAAGCTTTCTTT
NA,TRBJ2-1,NA,TRBV5-4,CASKLIGRRINEQFF,TGTGCCAGCAAATTGATTGGACGGAGGATTAATGAGCAGTTCTTC
NA,TRBJ1-4,NA,TRBV27,CASSFGGRAEKLFF,TGTGCCAGCAGTTTTGGAGGGAGGGCTGAAAAACTGTTTTTT
NA,TRBJ2-7,NA,TRBV2,CASSDIVSSYEQYF,TGTGCCAGCAGTGATATTGTGAGCTCCTACGAGCAGTACTTC
few,TRBJ1-4,NA,TRBV4-1,CASSQEGATNEKLFF,TGCGCCAGCAGCCAAGAGGGCGCAACTAATGAAAAACTGTTTTTT
NA,TRBJ1-3,TRBD1,TRBV7-9,CASSSPGQRISGNTIYF,TGTGCCAGCAGCTCTCCGGGACAGAGGATCTCTGGAAACACCATATATTTT
NA,TRBJ2-6,TRBD1,TRBV5-1,CASSPGQGATGANVLTF,TGCGCCAGCAGCCCCGGGCAGGGGGCGACGGGGGCCAACGTCCTGACTTTC
NA,TRBJ2-1,NA,TRBV4-3,CASSQALSSYNEQFF,TGCGCCAGCAGCCAAGCATTGAGCTCCTACAATGAGCAGTTCTTC
NA,TRBJ1-3,NA,TRBV25-1,CASSEYRGSGNTIYF,TGTGCCAGCAGTGAATACAGGGGTTCTGGGAACACCATATATTTT
NA,TRBJ2-7,NA,TRBV27,CASRGGTDYEQYF,TGTGCCAGCAGGGGGGGTACCGACTACGAGCAGTACTTC
once,TRBJ1-2,TRBD1,TRBV4-1,CASSQVGQGYYGYTF,TGCGCCAGCAGCCAAGTCGGACAGGGCTACTATGGCTACACCTTC
NA,TRBJ1-3,TRBD1,TRBV10-3,CAIRSRRTGAEYESGNTIYF,TGTGCCATCAGGTCCAGGCGGACAGGGGCGGAATATGAATCTGGAAACACCATATATTTT
NA,TRBJ1-1,NA,TRBV5-5,CASSFLMNTEAFF,TGTGCCAGCAGCTTCCTAATGAACACTGAAGCTTTCTTT
NA,TRBJ1-2,NA,TRBV12-5,CASGLGRYGYTF,TGTGCTAGTGGTTTGGGGAGATATGGCTACACCTTC
NA,TRBJ2-5,TRBD2,TRBV5-1,CASSWGLAGVQETQYF,TGCGCCAGCAGCTGGGGACTAGCGGGGGTACAAGAGACCCAGTACTTC
once,TRBJ1-5,TRBD1,TRBV4-1,CASSLLTGTGQPQHF,TGCGCCAGCAGCCTCCTGACAGGGACCGGTCAGCCCCAGCATTTT
NA,TRBJ2-7,TRBD2,TRBV6-1,CASSEGTGGPGEQYF,TGTGCCAGCAGTGAGGGAACGGGGGGGCCCGGGGAGCAGTACTTC
NA,TRBJ1-6,NA,TRBV25-1,CASTDIGSPLHF,TGTGCCAGCACGGACATAGGTTCACCCCTCCACTTT
NA,TRBJ2-2,NA,TRBV6-2/TRBV6-3,CASSGQGYANTGELFF,TGTGCCAGCAGTGGACAAGGGTACGCGAACACCGGGGAGCTGTTTTTT
NA,TRBJ2-2,NA,TRBV5-1,CASMWGGNTGELFF,TGCGCCAGCATGTGGGGCGGGAACACCGGGGAGCTGTTTTTT
NA,TRBJ1-4,NA,TRBV15,CATSREGRGYDEKLFF,TGTGCCACCAGCAGAGAAGGCAGGGGTTACGATGAAAAACTGTTTTTT
NA,TRBJ1-2,NA,TRBV27,CASSLQGFYGYTF,TGTGCCAGCAGTCTACAGGGATTCTATGGCTACACCTTC
NA,TRBJ1-1,NA,TRBV12-5,CASGLWGGTEAFF,TGTGCTAGTGGTCTTTGGGGGGGAACTGAAGCTTTCTTT
NA,TRBJ1-1,TRBD1,TRBV19,CASSNRGEAEAFF,TGTGCCAGTAGTAACAGGGGTGAGGCTGAAGCTTTCTTT
NA,TRBJ1-2,NA,TRBV5-4,CASSLGGLYTF,TGTGCCAGCAGCTTGGGGGGGCTTTACACCTTC
NA,TRBJ2-5,TRBD2,TRBV6-5,CASARGTSGGETQYF,TGTGCCAGCGCGAGGGGGACTAGCGGGGGTGAGACCCAGTACTTC
NA,TRBJ2-2,NA,TRBV6-2/TRBV6-3,CASSYSYSTGELFF,TGTGCCAGCAGTTACTCTTATTCGACCGGGGAGCTGTTTTTT
NA,TRBJ2-1,TRBD1,TRBV29-1,CSVGTGIFNEQFF,TGCAGCGTTGGGACAGGGATTTTCAATGAGCAGTTCTTC
NA,TRBJ2-1,NA,TRBV5-6,CASSTDSYNEQFF,TGTGCCAGCAGCACCGACAGTTACAATGAGCAGTTCTTC
NA,TRBJ1-5,NA,TRBV19,CASSIQGGQPQHF,TGTGCCAGTAGTATTCAGGGTGGGCAGCCCCAGCATTTT
many,TRBJ2-3,TRBD2,TRBV6-4,CASSEAGGGTDTQYF,TGTGCCAGCAGTGAAGCGGGGGGGGGCACAGATACGCAGTATTTT
few,TRBJ1-5,TRBD1,TRBV10-3,CAISETPGQGNQPQHF,TGTGCCATCAGTGAGACTCCGGGACAGGGGAATCAGCCCCAGCATTTT
few,TRBJ1-2,TRBD1,TRBV7-2,CASSRDRRNYGYTF,TGTGCCAGCAGCCGGGACAGGCGGAACTATGGCTACACCTTC
NA,TRBJ1-1,NA,TRBV7-2,CASSFYRQPEAFF,TGTGCCAGCAGCTTCTACCGACAGCCGGAAGCTTTCTTT